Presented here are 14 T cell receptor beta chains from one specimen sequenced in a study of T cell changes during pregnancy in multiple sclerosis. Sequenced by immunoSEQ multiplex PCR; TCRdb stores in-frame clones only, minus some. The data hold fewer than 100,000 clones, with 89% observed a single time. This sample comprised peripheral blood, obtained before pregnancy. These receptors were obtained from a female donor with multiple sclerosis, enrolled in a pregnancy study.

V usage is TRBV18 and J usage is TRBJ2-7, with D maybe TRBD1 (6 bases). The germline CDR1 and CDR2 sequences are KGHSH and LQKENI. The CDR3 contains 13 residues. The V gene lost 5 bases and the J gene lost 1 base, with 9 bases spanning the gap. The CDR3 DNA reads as TGTGCCAGCTCAGGGACACCTTCCTACGAGCAGTACTTC. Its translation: CASSGTPSYEQYF.

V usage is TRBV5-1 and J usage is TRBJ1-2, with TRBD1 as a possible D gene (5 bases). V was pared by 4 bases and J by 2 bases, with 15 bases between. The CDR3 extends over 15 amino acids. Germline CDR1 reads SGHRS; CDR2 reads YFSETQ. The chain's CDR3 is CASSQWGGANYGYTF. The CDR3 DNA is TGCGCCAGCAGCCAATGGGGGGGTGCGAACTATGGCTACACCTTC.

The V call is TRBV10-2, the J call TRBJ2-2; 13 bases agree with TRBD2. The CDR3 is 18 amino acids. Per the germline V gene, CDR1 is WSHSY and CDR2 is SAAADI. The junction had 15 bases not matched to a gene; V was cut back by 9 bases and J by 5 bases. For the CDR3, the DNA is TGCGCCAGTGGTGGAACTAGCGGGGGGGCGGGTAAGACCGGGGAGCTGTTTTTT. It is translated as CASGGTSGGAGKTGELFF.

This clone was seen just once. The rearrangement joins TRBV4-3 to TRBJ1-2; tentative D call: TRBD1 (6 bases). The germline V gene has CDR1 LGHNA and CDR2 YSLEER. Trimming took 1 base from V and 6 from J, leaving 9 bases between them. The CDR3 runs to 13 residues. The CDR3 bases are TGCGCCAGCAGCCAAGGGGGGCGGGATGGCTACACCTTC. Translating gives CASSQGGRDGYTF.

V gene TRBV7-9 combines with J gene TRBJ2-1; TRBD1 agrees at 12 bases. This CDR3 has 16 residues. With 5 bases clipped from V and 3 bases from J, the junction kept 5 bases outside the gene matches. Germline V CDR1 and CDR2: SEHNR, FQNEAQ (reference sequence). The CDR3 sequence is CASSPRDRGLYNEQFF. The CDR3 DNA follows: TGTGCCAGCAGCCCCCGGGACAGGGGGCTCTACAATGAGCAGTTCTTC.

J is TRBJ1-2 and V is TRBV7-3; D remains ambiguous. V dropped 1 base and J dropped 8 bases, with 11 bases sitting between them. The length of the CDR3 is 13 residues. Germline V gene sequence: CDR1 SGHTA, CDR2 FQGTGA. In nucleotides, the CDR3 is TGTGCCAGCAGCTTAAGAGGAGAATACGGCTACACCTTC. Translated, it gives CASSLRGEYGYTF.

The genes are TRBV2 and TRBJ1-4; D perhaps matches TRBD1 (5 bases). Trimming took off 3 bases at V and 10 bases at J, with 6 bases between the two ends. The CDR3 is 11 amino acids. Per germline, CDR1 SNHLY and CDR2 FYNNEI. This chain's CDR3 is CASSEGGKLFF. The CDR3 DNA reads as TGTGCCAGCAGTGAGGGGGGAAAACTGTTTTTT.

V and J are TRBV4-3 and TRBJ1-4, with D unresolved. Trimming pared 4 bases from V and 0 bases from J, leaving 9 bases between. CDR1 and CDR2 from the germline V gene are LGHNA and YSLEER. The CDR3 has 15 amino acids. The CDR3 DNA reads TGCGCCAGCAGCCCCTTTTATGCAACTAATGAAAAACTGTTTTTT. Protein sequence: CASSPFYATNEKLFF.

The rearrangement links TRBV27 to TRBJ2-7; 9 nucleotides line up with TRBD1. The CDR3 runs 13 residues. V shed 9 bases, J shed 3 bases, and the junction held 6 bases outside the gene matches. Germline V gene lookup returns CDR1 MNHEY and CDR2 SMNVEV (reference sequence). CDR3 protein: CASTQTGGYEQYF. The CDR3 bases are TGTGCCAGTACCCAGACAGGGGGCTACGAGCAGTACTTC.

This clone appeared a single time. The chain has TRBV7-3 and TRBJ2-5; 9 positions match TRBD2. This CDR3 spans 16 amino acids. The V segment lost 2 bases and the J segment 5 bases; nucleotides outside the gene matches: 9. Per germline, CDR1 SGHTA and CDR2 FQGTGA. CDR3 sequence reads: CASSLVRRGGTETQYF. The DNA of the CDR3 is TGTGCCAGCAGCTTAGTTAGGCGGGGGGGCACCGAGACCCAGTACTTC.

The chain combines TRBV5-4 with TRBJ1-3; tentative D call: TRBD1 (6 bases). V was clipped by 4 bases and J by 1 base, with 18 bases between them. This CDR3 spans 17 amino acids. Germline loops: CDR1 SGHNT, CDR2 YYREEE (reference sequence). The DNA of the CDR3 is TGTGCCAGCAGCAGACTGGGGGCAGCAGGTTCTGGAAACACCATATATTTT. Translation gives CASSRLGAAGSGNTIYF.

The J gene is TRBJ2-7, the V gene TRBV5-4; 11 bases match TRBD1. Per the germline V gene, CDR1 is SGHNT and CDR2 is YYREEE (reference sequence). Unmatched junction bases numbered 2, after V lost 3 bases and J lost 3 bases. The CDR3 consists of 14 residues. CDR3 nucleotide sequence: TGTGCCAGCAGCTGGGGGACAGGGGGCTACGAGCAGTACTTC. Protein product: CASSWGTGGYEQYF.

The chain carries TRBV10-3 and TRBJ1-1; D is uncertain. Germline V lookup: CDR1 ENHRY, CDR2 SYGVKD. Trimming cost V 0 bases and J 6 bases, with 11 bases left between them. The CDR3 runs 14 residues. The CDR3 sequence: CAISESEGWSEAFF. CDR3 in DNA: TGTGCCATCAGTGAGTCTGAGGGATGGTCTGAAGCTTTCTTT.

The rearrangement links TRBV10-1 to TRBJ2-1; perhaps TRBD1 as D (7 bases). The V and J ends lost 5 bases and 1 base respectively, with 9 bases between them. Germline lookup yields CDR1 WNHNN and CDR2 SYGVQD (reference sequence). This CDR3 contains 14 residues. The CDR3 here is CASSQGGSYNEQFF. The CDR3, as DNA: TGCGCCAGCAGTCAGGGGGGTTCCTACAATGAGCAGTTCTTC.